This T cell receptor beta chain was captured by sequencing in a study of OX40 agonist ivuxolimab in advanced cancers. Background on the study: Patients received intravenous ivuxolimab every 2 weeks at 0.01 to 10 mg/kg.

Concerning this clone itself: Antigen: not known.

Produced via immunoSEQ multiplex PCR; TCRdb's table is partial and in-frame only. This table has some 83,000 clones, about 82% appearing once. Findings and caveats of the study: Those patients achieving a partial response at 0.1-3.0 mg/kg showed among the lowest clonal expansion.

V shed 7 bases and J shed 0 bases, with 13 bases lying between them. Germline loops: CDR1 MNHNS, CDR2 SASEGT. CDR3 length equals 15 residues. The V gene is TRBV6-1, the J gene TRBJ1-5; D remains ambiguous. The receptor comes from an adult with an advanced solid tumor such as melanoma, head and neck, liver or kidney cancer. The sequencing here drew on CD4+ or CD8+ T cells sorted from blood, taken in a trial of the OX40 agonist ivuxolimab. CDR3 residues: CASTRGHLSNQPQHF. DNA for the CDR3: TGTGCCAGCACAAGAGGTCATCTTAGCAATCAGCCCCAGCATTTT.